The entry below gives a single T cell receptor (beta chain) sequence along with its context. The germline V gene encodes CDR1 SGHRS and CDR2 YFSETQ. The CDR3 is 13 residues long. Trimming cost V 4 bases and J 6 bases, with 14 bases left between them. This record comes from a study of CD8+ T cells in alopecia areata. It was cDNA, reverse transcribed from extracted RNA, that served as the sequencing template. Only in-frame clones appear in the TCRdb table, and some are missing; sequencing was by immunoSEQ multiplex PCR. The sample lists about 140,000 clones, 51% occurring once. The TCR was taken from a human donor with alopecia areata. Sample: CD4+ T cells sorted from blood, taken at week 0. The V call is TRBV5-1, the J call TRBJ2-7; D remains unclear. CDR3 sequence reads: CASSLRVVGEQYF. The CDR3 nucleotides read TGCGCCAGCAGCCTCCGGGTAGTGGGCGAGCAGTACTTC.